This T cell receptor beta chain is from a study of cytomegalovirus exposure and HLA in healthy donors. Primers: 60 Vbeta forward and 13 Jbeta reverse. The protocol was immunoSEQ multiplex PCR, while the TCRdb copy is restricted to in-frame clones and leaves out a portion. This sample has about 160,000 clones; 81% occur once, and the top ten carry about 2.1%. The CDR3 consists of 14 residues. The V gene's germline CDR1 is SQVTM and CDR2 ANQGSEA. Trimming cost V 6 bases and J 7 bases; bases outside gene matches: 10. Sequences were obtained from PBMCs. The receptor was derived from a woman aged 18-35 years in good health and CMV-seronegative. The chain is built from TRBV29-1 and TRBJ1-2; 11 bases line up with TRBD1. The CDR3 coding sequence is TGCAGCGTAGTCCCGGGACAGGGGGGACCTGGCTACACCTTC. This sequence encodes CSVVPGQGGPGYTF.